The present T cell receptor beta chain was sequenced within a study of T cell repertoires in cytomegalovirus infection. In the study overall: Peptides in the study included HLA-C-restricted and HLA-B-restricted CMV epitopes. CMV infection together with matching HLA type was indicated by public TCR beta signatures.

As regards this clonotype: Antigen unknown.

TCRdb re-called the reads through MiXCR, storing one row per CDR3 protein. Among approximately 730,000 distinct CDR3 sequences listed, about 33% were seen once. V was pared by 1 base and J by 4 bases, with 23 bases between. CDR1 and CDR2 from the germline V gene are SGHVS and FQNEAQ. This CDR3 spans 18 amino acids. Study-wide results and limits: Carriers of CMV plus the relevant HLA were identified by cumulative public TCR beta family frequency. Ex vivo responses were dominated by HLA-C-restricted CMV-specific TCR beta clonotypes.

The chain employs TRBV7-8 and TRBJ2-7; a weak D match, TRBD1 (6 bases). This receptor was taken from a human donor in good health (CMV status not recorded). Some clones in this sample may be carry-over from other donors' samples. The sample in question was cultured PBMCs, obtained from culture after CMV antigen stimulation. CDR3 loop: CASSLVGAKPPTLYEQYF. The DNA of the CDR3 is TGTGCCAGCAGCTTAGTGGGGGCCAAGCCTCCAACCCTATACGAGCAGTACTTC. The complete variable domain, with remaining parts taken from reference TRBV7-8 and TRBJ2-7, reads GAGVSQSPRYKVAKRGQDVALRCDPISGHVSLFWYQQALGQGPEFLTYFQNEAQLDKSGLPSDRFFAERPEGSVSTLKIQRTQQEDSAVYLCASSLVGAKPPTLYEQYFGPGTRLTVT.